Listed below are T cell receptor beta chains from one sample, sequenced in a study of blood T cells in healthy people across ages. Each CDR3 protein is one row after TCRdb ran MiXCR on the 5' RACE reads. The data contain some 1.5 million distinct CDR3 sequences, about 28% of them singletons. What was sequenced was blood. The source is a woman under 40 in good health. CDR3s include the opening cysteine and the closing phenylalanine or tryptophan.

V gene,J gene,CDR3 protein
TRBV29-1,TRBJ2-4,CSVFHRDRDIQYF
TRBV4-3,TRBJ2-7,CASSQAIGQGADEQYF
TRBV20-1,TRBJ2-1,CSAKRAGALHNEQFF
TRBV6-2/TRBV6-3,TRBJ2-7,CATRGTSGIEQYF
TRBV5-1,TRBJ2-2,CASLGQGADTGELFF
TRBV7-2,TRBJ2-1,CASSLGGTRAHEQFF
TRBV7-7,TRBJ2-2,CASSPEIGAGELFF
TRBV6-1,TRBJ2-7,CASSLEHYEQYF
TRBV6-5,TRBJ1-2,CASTLASGHYGYTF
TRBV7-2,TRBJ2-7,CASNLSSVTYEQYF
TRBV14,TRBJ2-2,CASSRTSGPLTGELFF
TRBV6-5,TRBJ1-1,CASIPTDYTEAFF
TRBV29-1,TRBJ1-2,CSVVPYRRIYGYTF
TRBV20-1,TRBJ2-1,CSAGWDLLYNEQFF
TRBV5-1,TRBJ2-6,CASSLSGSSGANVLTF
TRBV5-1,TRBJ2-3,CASSLEGGGTDTQYF
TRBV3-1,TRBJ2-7,CASGGGHVEQYF